This T cell receptor (beta chain) was recorded in a study of T cells in Graves' hyperthyroidism and ophthalmopathy. Regions amplified from RNA transcripts were the TCR beta CDR3 regions. With the HTBI primer set, the TCR CDR3 went through a first round of RT-PCR. Using its own MiXCR run on the multiplex PCR reads, TCRdb lists one record per CDR3 protein. This table has hundreds of thousands of distinct CDR3 sequences, roughly 14% appearing once. To note about this clonotype: Its antigen is unidentified.

Patients affected by ophthalmopathy presented a Clinical Activity Score of at least 3, a NOSPECS grade of at least 4, and disease duration below 3 months. Lactation, pregnancy, other autoimmune disease or uncontrolled infection led to exclusion of patients. Out of roughly 9.1 ml of fresh peripheral blood came the PBMCs. Study-wide findings and caveats: Ophthalmopathy and stable hyperthyroidism were told apart by a 13 V-J model.

This receptor was obtained from a woman between 45 and 65 years old with Graves' ophthalmopathy. The sequenced sample was blood.

CDR3 coding DNA: TGTGCCAGCAGTGAAGTAAGGATTTTAAGCAATCAGCCCCAGCATTTT. It is translated as CASSEVRILSNQPQHF. The chain combines TRBV6-1 with TRBJ1-5; D gene ambiguous. The CDR3 extends over 16 amino acids. Germline V gene lookup returns CDR1 MNHNS and CDR2 SASEGT. V was pared by 1 base and J by 1 base, with 11 bases between.